Shown below are 23 T cell receptor beta chains from a single sample sequenced in a study of response to subunit inactivated influenza vaccine. Each CDR3 protein gets one entry after TCRdb re-called the RT-PCR reads with MiXCR. The sample consists of about 570,000 distinct CDR3 sequences, about 10% of them appearing once. The sample was also linked to a second study, of T cells expressing NK-cell markers. As that report states: TCR beta libraries carry UMIs added by 5'RACE template switching.

Here the sequenced sample was PBMCs from blood, taken on the day of vaccination. The source of these receptors is a man aged 50-60 years who received an inactivated influenza vaccine.

This chain joins TRBV27 and TRBJ2-3, with 12 nucleotides matching TRBD2. J was trimmed by 5 bases and V by 2 bases; bases with no gene match: 2. Germline V lookup: CDR1 MNHEY, CDR2 SMNVEV (reference sequence). The CDR3 length is 15 residues. CDR3 DNA: TGTGCCAGCAGTTTAAAGGGACTAGCGGGAGATACGCAGTATTTT. Its translation: CASSLKGLAGDTQYF.

This clonotype has more than one count but fewer than ten. The CDR3 coding sequence is TGCGCCAGCAGCCAAGTTGGTAGCATGGCAGATACGCAGTATTTT. It codes for CASSQVGSMADTQYF. The chain uses TRBV4-1 and TRBJ2-3; D gene uncertain. The V gene lost 1 base and the J gene lost 4 bases, with 12 bases spanning the gap. There are 15 residues in the CDR3. Germline CDR1 is MGHRA and CDR2 is YSYEKL.

There are a few counts of this clonotype. This chain connects TRBV9 to TRBJ2-2; TRBD1 is a possible D gene (5 bases). In germline, CDR1 is SGDLS, CDR2 YYNGEE. Trimming pared 0 bases from V and 4 bases from J, leaving 10 bases between. The CDR3 totals 15 residues. CDR3 bases: TGTGCCAGCAGCGTAGGACAGACGGGCACCGGGGAGCTGTTTTTT. Translated, it gives CASSVGQTGTGELFF.

The V gene is TRBV12-3 or TRBV12-4, the J gene TRBJ1-3; the D gene is possibly TRBD1 (5 bases). CDR3 length equals 16 residues. V lost 9 bases and J 3 bases, leaving 21 bases between the germline ends. In DNA, the CDR3 is TGTGCCAGTGATTACAGGAGCTTCTCGGGTGGAAACACCATATATTTT. Its translation: CASDYRSFSGGNTIYF.

This clonotype has only a few counts. The chain has TRBV11-2 and TRBJ2-7; the match to TRBD2 covers 10 bases. The CDR3 is made up of 14 amino acids. In germline, CDR1 is SGHAT, CDR2 FQNNGV. J was trimmed by 2 bases and V by 8 bases; bases with no gene match: 6. The CDR3 protein is CASGSGRAPYEQYF. The DNA of the CDR3 is TGTGCCAGCGGGAGCGGGAGGGCCCCCTACGAGCAGTACTTC. The entire variable domain, with the rest obtained from reference TRBV11-2 and TRBJ2-7, is as follows: EAGVAQSPRYKIIEKRQSVAFWCNPISGHATLYWYQQILGQGPKLLIQFQNNGVVDDSQLPKDRFSAERLKGVDSTLKIQPAKLEDSAVYLCASGSGRAPYEQYFGPGTRLTVT.

The chain is built from TRBV4-2 and TRBJ2-1, with TRBD2 matching 10 bases. The CDR3 covers 21 residues. J gave up 0 bases and V 2 bases, and 16 bases lay outside the gene matches. Germline V gives CDR1 LGHNA, CDR2 YNFKEQ. DNA of the CDR3: TGTGCCAGCAGCCAACATCCCCCCCAGGGACTAGCGCCTAGCTCCTACAATGAGCAGTTCTTC. Translating gives CASSQHPPQGLAPSSYNEQFF.

A few counts support this clonotype. J is TRBJ2-7 and V is TRBV5-1; TRBD1 aligns across 8 bases. CDR1 SGHRS and CDR2 YFSETQ come from the germline V gene. The CDR3 has 16 amino acids. Trimming took 0 bases from V and 2 from J; bases not matched to a gene: 7. The CDR3 bases are TGCGCCAGCAGCTTGGACCCGGGACAGGCGACCTACGAGCAGTACTTC. Amino acid sequence: CASSLDPGQATYEQYF. Combining the CDR3 with reference TRBV5-1 and TRBJ2-7 gives the whole variable domain KAGVTQTPRYLIKTRGQQVTLSCSPISGHRSVSWYQQTPGQGLQFLFEYFSETQRNKGNFPGRFSGRQFSNSRSEMNVSTLELGDSALYLCASSLDPGQATYEQYFGPGTRLTVT.

The V call is TRBV4-3, the J call TRBJ2-2, with D tentatively TRBD1 (5 bases). The germline V and J ends were trimmed by 2 bases and 3 bases, with 10 bases remaining between them. Germline V gene data show CDR1 as LGHNA and CDR2 as YSLEER. This CDR3 comprises 15 residues. CDR3: CASSQQDTYTGELFF. DNA for the CDR3: TGCGCCAGCAGCCAACAGGACACATACACCGGGGAGCTGTTTTTT.

For this clonotype: A much larger clone differs by one base, so this may be a read error. The V call is TRBV24-1, the J call TRBJ2-3, with TRBD1 as a possible D gene (5 bases). Germline V gives CDR1 KGHDR, CDR2 SFDVKD. V shed 5 bases and J shed 5 bases, with 13 bases lying between them. This CDR3 is 14 amino acids long. This chain's CDR3 is CATSGQTVGDTQYF. DNA for the CDR3: TGTGCCACCAGTGGGCAGACAGTTGGAGATACGCAGTATTTT.

This clonotype was seen just once. This chain uses TRBV12-3 or TRBV12-4 with TRBJ1-2; unclear D gene. The CDR3 spans 13 residues. V dropped 2 bases and J dropped 4 bases, with 8 bases sitting between them. CDR3 loop: CASSLSTSYGYTF. The DNA of the CDR3 is TGTGCCAGCAGTTTAAGTACAAGCTATGGCTACACCTTC.

This clonotype was observed a handful of times. V is TRBV20-1 and J is TRBJ2-3; 8 bases fit TRBD2. The germline gives CDR1 DFQATT, CDR2 SNEGSKA (reference sequence). V trimming: 0 bases; J trimming: 6 bases; junction bases outside the gene matches: 8. The CDR3 has 15 residues. CDR3 region: CSARDPRGAFDTQYF. DNA of the CDR3: TGCAGTGCTAGAGATCCGCGGGGGGCTTTTGATACGCAGTATTTT.

In its sample, this clonotype was seen a few times. The CDR3 region has the DNA TGTGCCAGCAGCTTGGACAGTTCCAGCACAGATACGCAGTATTTT. It yields the protein CASSLDSSSTDTQYF. This rearrangement joins TRBV5-4 to TRBJ2-3; D not certain. Germline-derived CDR1 and CDR2 are SGHNT and YYREEE (reference sequence). The CDR3 totals 15 residues. Trimming cost V 0 bases and J 0 bases, with 8 bases left between them.

The genes are TRBV24-1 and TRBJ2-3, with D unclear. Trimming removed 0 bases at V and 10 bases at J, with 7 bases between. The CDR3 length is 12 residues. Germline V CDR1 and CDR2: KGHDR, SFDVKD. This chain's CDR3 is CATSDLIEAQYF. The CDR3 coding sequence is TGTGCCACCAGTGATTTGATCGAGGCGCAGTATTTT.

The CDR3 region has the DNA TGCAGTGCTAGAGATCTTCCTAGCGGGGGAGGCGACGCCAAAAACATTCAGTACTTC. It translates to CSARDLPSGGGDAKNIQYF. The rearrangement links TRBV20-1 to TRBJ2-4, with 10 bases that match TRBD2. This CDR3 comprises 19 residues. Trimming at V came to 0 bases and at J to 1 base, leaving 12 bases not matched to a gene. Germline CDR1 is DFQATT and CDR2 is SNEGSKA (reference sequence).

This clonotype was detected a few times. The V gene is TRBV6-5, the J gene TRBJ2-5, with TRBD2 matching 8 bases. The V gene's germline CDR1 is MNHEY and CDR2 SVGAGI. J was trimmed by 5 bases and V by 2 bases; bases with no gene match: 7. The CDR3 contains 15 residues. CDR3 coding DNA: TGTGCCAGCAGTTACATCCCCGGGAGGGGGGAGACCCAGTACTTC. Protein sequence: CASSYIPGRGETQYF.

The chain carries TRBV20-1 and TRBJ2-7, with D hard to call. CDR3 length equals 11 residues. Germline V gene lookup returns CDR1 DFQATT and CDR2 SNEGSKA (reference sequence). The germline V and J ends were trimmed by 3 bases and 9 bases, with 12 bases remaining between them. CDR3 region: CSASRLGGQYF. CDR3 coding DNA: TGCAGTGCTAGCAGGCTCGGTGGGCAGTACTTC.

This clonotype was detected a few times. This rearrangement joins TRBV4-3 to TRBJ2-2; D is undetermined. V dropped 0 bases and J dropped 6 bases, with 5 bases sitting between them. Germline CDR1 is LGHNA and CDR2 is YSLEER. The CDR3 covers 13 residues. The CDR3 nucleotides read TGCGCCAGCAGCCAAGATTTCGCCGGGGAGCTGTTTTTT. Its translation: CASSQDFAGELFF.

This clonotype has more than one count but fewer than ten. V and J are TRBV12-3 or TRBV12-4 and TRBJ2-3; 8 bases fit TRBD2. V gave up 3 bases and J gave up 2 bases; unmatched junction bases: 7. CDR3 length equals 16 residues. CDR3 protein: CASSFGSGGFTDTQYF. CDR3 sequence (DNA): TGTGCCAGCAGTTTCGGGTCGGGGGGGTTCACAGATACGCAGTATTTT.

V gene TRBV12-3 or TRBV12-4 combines with J gene TRBJ2-7; D might be TRBD1 or TRBD2, each matching 6 bases. V was cut by 8 bases and J by 2 bases, with 16 bases left in between. The CDR3 extends over 14 amino acids. The chain's CDR3 is CASSTSGAPYEQYF. CDR3 DNA sequence: TGTGCCAGCTCGACGTCGGGGGCTCCCTACGAGCAGTACTTC.

This clonotype was found many times. J is TRBJ1-1 and V is TRBV12-3 or TRBV12-4, with TRBD1 as a possible D gene (6 bases). The V and J ends lost 2 bases and 11 bases respectively, with 18 bases between them. The length of the CDR3 is 14 residues. The CDR3 DNA reads as TGTGCCAGCAGTTTAATATCCGGGGGCCTGGGGGCTTTCTTT. Its translation is CASSLISGGLGAFF.

This clonotype was found many times. The J gene is TRBJ2-3, the V gene TRBV20-1, with D possibly being TRBD1 (6 bases). The germline V gene has CDR1 DFQATT and CDR2 SNEGSKA (reference sequence). Trimming left V 2 bases short and J 1 base short, with 7 bases between. CDR3 length: 13 residues. The CDR3 DNA sequence: TGCAGTGCTAGACACAGGGGCACAGATACGCAGTATTTT. It yields the protein CSARHRGTDTQYF.

The chain has TRBV7-9 and TRBJ2-2; D is unresolved. V was pared by 2 bases and J by 0 bases, with 4 bases between. This CDR3 contains 14 residues. Per the germline V gene, CDR1 is SEHNR and CDR2 is FQNEAQ (reference sequence). The CDR3 bases are TGTGCCAGCAGCTTACACGCGAACACCGGGGAGCTGTTTTTT. Its protein is CASSLHANTGELFF.

The V gene is TRBV5-4, the J gene TRBJ2-5; D could derive from TRBD1 or TRBD2 (5 bases each). The germline CDR1 and CDR2 sequences are SGHNT and YYREEE (reference sequence). The CDR3 is 15 residues long. V shed 4 bases and J shed 2 bases, with 15 bases lying between them. CDR3 nucleotides: TGTGCCAGCAGCCCGGGACGCATACTTCAAGAGACCCAGTACTTC. Residues: CASSPGRILQETQYF.